Presented here are 7 T cell receptor beta chains from one specimen sequenced in a study of blood T cell repertoires in COVID-19. Using immunoSEQ multiplex PCR, the repertoire was profiled, and TCRdb retains in-frame clones only, with some absent. The sample lists about 670,000 clones, around 89% occurring once. Sequenced sample: peripheral blood. The receptors originated from a woman in her late teens or twenties with acute or convalescent COVID-19.

The rearrangement links TRBV6-5 to TRBJ1-2; 10 nucleotides align to TRBD1. Per germline, CDR1 MNHEY and CDR2 SVGAGI. V lost 7 bases to trimming and J lost 8 bases; unmatched junction nucleotides: 13. The CDR3 runs to 15 residues. CDR3 in DNA: TGTGCCAGCATCCTCGGGACAGGGGAAGGGGAGGGCTACACCTTC. This sequence encodes CASILGTGEGEGYTF.

In this sample, this clone turned up a few times. The J gene is TRBJ1-5, the V gene TRBV5-1; D may be TRBD1 (5 bases). From germline, CDR1 is SGHRS and CDR2 YFSETQ. V lost 0 bases and J 2 bases, leaving 12 bases between the germline ends. The length of the CDR3 is 16 residues. The CDR3 reads CASSLGGVDGNQPQHF. The CDR3 DNA is TGCGCCAGCAGCTTGGGGGGGGTAGATGGCAATCAGCCCCAGCATTTT.

The chain carries TRBV7-6 and TRBJ2-3; 11 bases are shared with TRBD2. Germline CDR1 SGHVS, CDR2 FNYEAQ. The V and J ends lost 3 bases and 2 bases, in that order; junction bases with no gene match: 4. This CDR3 is built from 16 residues. The CDR3 is CASSFSGGADTDTQYF. The CDR3 DNA follows: TGTGCCAGCAGCTTTAGCGGGGGGGCAGACACAGATACGCAGTATTTT.

The chain joins TRBV6-5 to TRBJ1-4; D perhaps matches TRBD1 (6 bases). The germline gives CDR1 MNHEY, CDR2 SVGAGI. V was clipped by 4 bases and J by 8 bases, with 17 bases between them. This CDR3 is 15 amino acids long. CDR3 DNA: TGTGCCAGCAGTTTTAACAGGGAGTTGGAGGAAAAACTGTTTTTT. This sequence encodes CASSFNRELEEKLFF.

V and J are TRBV25-1 and TRBJ1-4, with D tentatively TRBD1 (5 bases). The CDR3 sequence is 14 residues long. CDR1 is MGHDK and CDR2 is SYGVNS in the germline V gene. V shed 0 bases and J shed 10 bases, with 12 bases lying between them. The CDR3 is CASSEYGTLGKLFF. CDR3 DNA sequence: TGTGCCAGCAGTGAATATGGGACTCTAGGAAAACTGTTTTTT.

The rearrangement links TRBV12-5 to TRBJ1-2; 9 positions agree with TRBD1. Germline lookup yields CDR1 LGHNT and CDR2 FRNRAP. Trimming cost V 6 bases and J 5 bases; bases outside gene matches: 16. There are 17 residues in the CDR3. DNA for the CDR3: TGTGCTAGTGGCTGGGACAGGGAACTATATTGCTCATATGGCTACACCTTC. Amino acid sequence: CASGWDRELYCSYGYTF.

The genes are TRBV25-1 and TRBJ2-1; D may be TRBD1 (5 bases). V lost 1 base, J lost 6 bases, and 13 bases lay in between. The CDR3 is 15 residues long. Germline V gene lookup returns CDR1 MGHDK and CDR2 SYGVNS. The CDR3 loop is CASSESGPGFNEQFF. Here the CDR3 DNA reads TGTGCCAGCAGTGAATCCGGTCCAGGGTTCAATGAGCAGTTCTTC.